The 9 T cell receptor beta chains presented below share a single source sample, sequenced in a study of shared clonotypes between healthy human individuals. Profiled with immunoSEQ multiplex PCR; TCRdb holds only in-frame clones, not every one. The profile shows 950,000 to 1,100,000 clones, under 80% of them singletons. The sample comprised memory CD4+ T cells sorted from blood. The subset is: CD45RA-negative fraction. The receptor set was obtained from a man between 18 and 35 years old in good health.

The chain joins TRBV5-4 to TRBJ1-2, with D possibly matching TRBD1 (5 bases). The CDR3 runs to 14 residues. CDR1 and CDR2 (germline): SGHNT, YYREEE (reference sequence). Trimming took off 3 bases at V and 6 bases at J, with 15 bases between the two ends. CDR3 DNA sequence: TGTGCCAGCAGCTCGGGACTCTTCGTGGATGGCTACACCTTC. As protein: CASSSGLFVDGYTF. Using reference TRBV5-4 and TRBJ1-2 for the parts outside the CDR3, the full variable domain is ETGVTQSPTHLIKTRGQQVTLRCSSQSGHNTVSWYQQALGQGPQFIFQYYREEENGRGNFPPRFSGLQFPNYSSELNVNALELDDSALYLCASSSGLFVDGYTFGSGTRLTVV.

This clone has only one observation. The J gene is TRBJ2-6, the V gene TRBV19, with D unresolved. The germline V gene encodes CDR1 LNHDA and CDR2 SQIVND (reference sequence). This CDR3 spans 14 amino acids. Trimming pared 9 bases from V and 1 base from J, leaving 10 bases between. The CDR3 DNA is TGTGCCAGCCTCCCTTTATCTGGGGCCAACGTCCTGACTTTC. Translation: CASLPLSGANVLTF.

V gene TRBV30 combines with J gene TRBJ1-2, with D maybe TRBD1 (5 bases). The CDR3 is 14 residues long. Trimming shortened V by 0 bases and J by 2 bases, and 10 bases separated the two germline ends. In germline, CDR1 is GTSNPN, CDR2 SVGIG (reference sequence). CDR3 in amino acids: CAWSVPGGNYGYTF. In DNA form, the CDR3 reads TGTGCCTGGAGTGTACCGGGGGGAAACTATGGCTACACCTTC.

This CDR3 is CAWSVQARRSSYNEQFF. The CDR3 DNA sequence: TGTGCCTGGAGTGTACAAGCGAGGCGCAGCTCCTACAATGAGCAGTTCTTC. The rearrangement uses TRBV30 and TRBJ2-1; D is unclear. The germline gives CDR1 GTSNPN, CDR2 SVGIG (reference sequence). The length of the CDR3 is 17 residues. V gave up 0 bases and J gave up 0 bases, with 15 bases separating them.

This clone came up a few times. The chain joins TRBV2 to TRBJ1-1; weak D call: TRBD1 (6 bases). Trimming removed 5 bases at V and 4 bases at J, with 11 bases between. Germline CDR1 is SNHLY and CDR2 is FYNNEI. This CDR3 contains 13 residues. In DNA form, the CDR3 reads TGTGCCAGCAGTCCATTACAGGGCACTGAAGCTTTCTTT. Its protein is CASSPLQGTEAFF.

The CDR3 reads CASSFAAPYEQYF. The DNA of the CDR3 is TGTGCCAGCAGCTTCGCAGCGCCTTACGAGCAGTACTTC. This chain links TRBV7-2 with TRBJ2-7; D unclear. Germline CDR1 reads SGHTA; CDR2 reads FQGNSA. V lost 3 bases, J lost 4 bases, and 10 bases lay in between. CDR3 length: 13 amino acids.

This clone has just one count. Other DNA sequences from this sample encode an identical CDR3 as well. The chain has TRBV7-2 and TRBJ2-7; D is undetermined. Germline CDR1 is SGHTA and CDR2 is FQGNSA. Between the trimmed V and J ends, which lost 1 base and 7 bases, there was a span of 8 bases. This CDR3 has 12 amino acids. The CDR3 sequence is CASSLEVGEQYF. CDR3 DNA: TGTGCCAGCAGCTTAGAGGTGGGGGAGCAGTACTTC.

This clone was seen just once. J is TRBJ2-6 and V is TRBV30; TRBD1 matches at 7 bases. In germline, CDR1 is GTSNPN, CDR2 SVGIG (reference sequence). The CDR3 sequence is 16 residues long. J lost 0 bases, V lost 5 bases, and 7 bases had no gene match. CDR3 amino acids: CAWRTGKSSGANVLTF. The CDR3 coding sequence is TGTGCCTGGCGGACAGGCAAATCCTCTGGGGCCAACGTCCTGACTTTC.

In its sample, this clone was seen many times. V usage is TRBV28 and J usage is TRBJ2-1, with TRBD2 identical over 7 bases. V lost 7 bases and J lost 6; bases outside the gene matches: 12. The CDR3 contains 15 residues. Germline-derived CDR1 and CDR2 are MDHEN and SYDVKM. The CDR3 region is CASTPRGEGGNEQFF. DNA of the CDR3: TGTGCCAGCACCCCCCGCGGGGAGGGCGGCAATGAGCAGTTCTTC.